These 5 T cell receptor beta chains originate from one sample sequenced in a study of blood T cell repertoires in COVID-19. Sequencing used immunoSEQ multiplex PCR; TCRdb keeps in-frame clones, though not all of them. The sample comprises 71,000 or so clones, 85% to 90% of which are singletons, and around a sixth rests with the top ten. The sequencing input was peripheral blood. The source of these receptors is an elderly man in a cohort sampled during active COVID-19.

V and J are TRBV5-6 and TRBJ2-1; TRBD2 is a possible D gene (6 bases). The length of the CDR3 is 14 residues. The germline V gene encodes CDR1 SGHDT and CDR2 YYEEEE. Trimming cost V 0 bases and J 6 bases, with 10 bases left between them. CDR3 amino acids: CASSLGDLINEQFF. The CDR3 nucleotides read TGTGCCAGCAGCTTGGGGGACTTAATCAATGAGCAGTTCTTC.

The rearrangement joins TRBV9 to TRBJ2-2; D remains unclear. Germline V gene lookup returns CDR1 SGDLS and CDR2 YYNGEE. CDR3 length: 14 amino acids. The V end lost 0 bases, the J end lost 2 bases, and 5 bases lay between the germline ends. The DNA of the CDR3 is TGTGCCAGCAGCGTAGATCTAAACACCGGGGAGCTGTTTTTT. Translating gives CASSVDLNTGELFF.

This rearrangement joins TRBV2 to TRBJ1-1; 12 bases fit TRBD1. Germline V gives CDR1 SNHLY, CDR2 FYNNEI. After removal of 8 bases from V and 6 bases from J, the junction contained 10 bases not matched to a gene. The CDR3 loop spans 15 amino acids. The DNA for the CDR3 is TGTGCCAGCGGCGTAGGGGACAGGGGGCCCGCTGAAGCTTTCTTT. It is translated as CASGVGDRGPAEAFF.

The genes are TRBV28 and TRBJ2-7; unclear D gene. Germline V lookup: CDR1 MDHEN, CDR2 SYDVKM. V lost 6 bases and J 3 bases, leaving 18 bases between the germline ends. The CDR3 totals 15 residues. This CDR3 reads CASSPSVIGYYEQYV. The CDR3 coding sequence is TGTGCCAGCAGCCCCAGCGTAATCGGATACTACGAGCAGTACGTC.

This clone was seen only once. The CDR3 loop is CASSMATDRANYGYTF. The CDR3, as DNA: TGTGCCAGTAGTATGGCGACAGACCGAGCTAACTATGGCTACACCTTC. This chain links TRBV19 with TRBJ1-2, with TRBD1 as a possible D gene (5 bases). The V gene's germline CDR1 is LNHDA and CDR2 SQIVND (reference sequence). The length of the CDR3 is 16 residues. Trimming shortened V by 3 bases and J by 0 bases, and 14 bases separated the two germline ends.